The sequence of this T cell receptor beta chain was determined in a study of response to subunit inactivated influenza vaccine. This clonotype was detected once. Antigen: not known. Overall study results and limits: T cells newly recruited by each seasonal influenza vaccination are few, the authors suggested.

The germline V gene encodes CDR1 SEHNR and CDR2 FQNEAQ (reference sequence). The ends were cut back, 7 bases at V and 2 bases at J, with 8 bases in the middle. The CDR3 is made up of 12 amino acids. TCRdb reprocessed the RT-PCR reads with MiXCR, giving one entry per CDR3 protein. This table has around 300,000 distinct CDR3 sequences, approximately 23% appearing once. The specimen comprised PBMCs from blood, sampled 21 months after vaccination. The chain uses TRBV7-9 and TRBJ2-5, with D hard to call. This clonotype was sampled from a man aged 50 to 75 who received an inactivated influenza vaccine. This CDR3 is CASTQIQETQYF. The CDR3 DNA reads TGTGCCAGCACCCAGATTCAAGAGACCCAGTACTTC. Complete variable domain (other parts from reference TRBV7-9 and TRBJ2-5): DTGVSQNPRHKITKRGQNVTFRCDPISEHNRLYWYRQTLGQGPEFLTYFQNEAQLEKSRLLSDRFSAERPKGSFSTLEIQRTEQGDSAMYLCASTQIQETQYFGPGTRLLVL.